These 3 T cell receptor beta chains share one sample of origin, sequenced in a study of CD8+ T cells in alopecia areata. Extracted RNA was reverse transcribed into cDNA, the sequencing template. Some clones are missing from TCRdb's copy, which holds only in-frame ones; the method was immunoSEQ multiplex PCR. The sample has about 110,000 clones; around 59% are singletons. Sequencing input: CD8+ T cells sorted from blood. These receptors all stem from a human donor in good health.

This chain joins TRBV30 and TRBJ1-5; TRBD1 is a possible D gene (6 bases). The V gene's germline CDR1 is GTSNPN and CDR2 SVGIG (reference sequence). With 7 bases removed from V and 3 bases from J, the gap between germline ends came to 22 bases. This CDR3 is 16 amino acids long. CDR3 sequence reads: CASRTDKLYFNQPQHF. CDR3 in DNA: TGTGCCTCGCGGACAGACAAGTTGTATTTCAATCAGCCCCAGCATTTT. Together with reference TRBV30 and TRBJ1-5, the CDR3 gives the full variable domain: SQTIHQWPATLVQPVGSPLSLECTVEGTSNPNLYWYRQAAGRGLQLLFYSVGIGQISSEVPQNLSASRPQDRQFILSSKKLLLSDSGFYLCASRTDKLYFNQPQHFGDGTRLSIL.

The V gene is TRBV30, the J gene TRBJ1-1; no firm D call. The CDR3 extends over 13 amino acids. The V gene's germline CDR1 is GTSNPN and CDR2 SVGIG (reference sequence). Trimming removed 5 bases from V and 1 base from J, with 11 bases in between. The CDR3 DNA sequence: TGTGCCTGGCGTTGGGGTGGGAACACTGAAGCTTTCTTT. Translation: CAWRWGGNTEAFF.

The chain recombines TRBV5-1 with TRBJ2-5; D gene unclear. CDR1 and CDR2 (germline): SGHRS, YFSETQ. Between the trimmed V and J ends, which lost 8 bases and 3 bases, there was a span of 20 bases. This CDR3 is built from 15 residues. The CDR3 region is CASNDGVVAKETQYF. DNA of the CDR3: TGCGCCAGTAATGATGGGGTGGTCGCCAAAGAGACCCAGTACTTC.